These 25 T cell receptor beta chains came from one sample sequenced in a study of shared clonotypes between healthy human individuals. Here immunoSEQ multiplex PCR was the method, and the copy in TCRdb shows in-frame clones only, minus some. The sample yields approximately 480,000 clones, about 75% seen once. Sequences were obtained from PBMCs. The receptors stem from a woman between 40 and 50 years old in good health. Some clones in this sample may be carry-over from other donors' samples.

The J gene is TRBJ2-7, the V gene TRBV5-5; D ambiguous. The ends were cut back, 0 bases at V and 7 bases at J, with 8 bases in the middle. Germline assignment: CDR1 SGHKS and CDR2 YYEKEE (reference sequence). The CDR3 is 12 residues long. DNA for the CDR3: TGTGCCAGCAGCTTGGCCCGCAGAGAGCAGTACTTC. Protein sequence: CASSLARREQYF. The whole variable domain, filled in from reference TRBV5-5 and TRBJ2-7, reads DAGVTQSPTHLIKTRGQQVTLRCSPISGHKSVSWYQQVLGQGPQFIFQYYEKEERGRGNFPDRFSARQFPNYSSELNVNALLLGDSALYLCASSLARREQYFGPGTRLTVT.

V is TRBV6-6 and J is TRBJ1-5, with no clear D. The V gene's germline CDR1 is MNHNY and CDR2 SVGAGI (reference sequence). Trimming pared 6 bases from V and 11 bases from J, leaving 17 bases between. The CDR3 is 13 residues long. This chain's CDR3 is CASRPFGQPAQHF. The CDR3 DNA reads as TGTGCCAGCAGACCGTTCGGTCAGCCGGCCCAGCATTTT.

The V call is TRBV6-1, the J call TRBJ2-1; 10 bases are a match to TRBD2. The V and J ends lost 1 base and 8 bases, in that order; junction bases with no gene match: 5. This CDR3 has 15 residues. Germline CDR1 MNHNS, CDR2 SASEGT. The CDR3 coding sequence is TGTGCCAGCAGTGAAGGACTAGCGGGTGTATATGAGCAGTTCTTC. It encodes CASSEGLAGVYEQFF.

The V gene is TRBV4-2, the J gene TRBJ1-1, with D unclear. Per the germline V gene, CDR1 is LGHNA and CDR2 is YNFKEQ. This CDR3 is 13 amino acids long. V lost 0 bases and J 4 bases, leaving 6 bases between the germline ends. CDR3 nucleotide sequence: TGTGCCAGCAGCCAAGATCGACGCACTGAAGCTTTCTTT. Its translation: CASSQDRRTEAFF.

The chain uses TRBV4-1 and TRBJ2-1, with D tentatively TRBD2 (5 bases). Trimming removed 8 bases from V and 7 bases from J, with 27 bases in between. The length of the CDR3 is 17 residues. Germline assignment: CDR1 MGHRA and CDR2 YSYEKL. The DNA of the CDR3 is TGCGCCAGCTGCTTGGGAGTAGGGATGGTGGCTATGAATGAGCAGTTCTTC. It is translated as CASCLGVGMVAMNEQFF.

The chain carries TRBV30 and TRBJ2-7, with D perhaps TRBD1 (5 bases). The V and J ends lost 8 bases and 7 bases respectively, with 21 bases between them. This CDR3 spans 13 amino acids. Germline CDR1 reads GTSNPN; CDR2 reads SVGIG (reference sequence). The CDR3 protein is CAQGGQLLGEQYF. The CDR3 nucleotides are TGTGCCCAGGGTGGGCAGCTCCTGGGGGAGCAGTACTTC.

This chain links TRBV7-3 with TRBJ2-2; a possible D gene is TRBD1 (5 bases). The CDR3 runs 15 residues. Trimming took 5 bases from V and 4 from J, leaving 14 bases between them. CDR1 is SGHTA, CDR2 FQGTGA, per germline. The chain's CDR3 is CASSLRQWGTGELFF. The CDR3 DNA sequence: TGTGCCAGCAGCCTCAGACAGTGGGGCACCGGGGAGCTGTTTTTT.

The J gene is TRBJ2-1, the V gene TRBV5-3; 9 nucleotides line up with TRBD2. TRBV5-3 is an ORF for which the function is uncertain. This CDR3 is 19 amino acids long. J was trimmed by 6 bases and V by 4 bases; bases with no gene match: 20. The CDR3 nucleotides are TGTGCCAGAAGCACGGGACCCAAGAGAGCGGGAGGACGGGGCAATGAGCAGTTCTTC. Translation gives CARSTGPKRAGGRGNEQFF.

This clone was recorded only once. The rearrangement joins TRBV4-1 to TRBJ2-6, with 7 bases that match TRBD2. J was trimmed by 2 bases and V by 5 bases; bases with no gene match: 3. Germline CDR1 and CDR2: MGHRA and YSYEKL. The CDR3 runs 15 residues. Here the CDR3 DNA reads TGCGCCAGCAGCGAGCTAGCGGCTGGGGCCAACGTCCTGACTTTC. This gives the protein CASSELAAGANVLTF.

The chain is built from TRBV6-5 and TRBJ2-3; D might be TRBD2 (5 bases). The CDR3 runs to 13 residues. Germline loops: CDR1 MNHEY, CDR2 SVGAGI. V shed 6 bases and J shed 0 bases, with 7 bases lying between them. The CDR3 bases are TGTGCCAGCAGGAGCGGTAGCACAGATACGCAGTATTTT. It specifies CASRSGSTDTQYF.

The chain uses TRBV30 and TRBJ2-7; D call uncertain. The CDR3 runs to 10 residues. The V end lost 5 bases, the J end lost 4 bases, and 6 bases lay between the germline ends. The germline CDR1 and CDR2 sequences are GTSNPN and SVGIG (reference sequence). The CDR3 is CAWGAYEQYF. CDR3 nucleotides: TGTGCCTGGGGCGCTTACGAGCAGTACTTC.

The gene calls are TRBV11-2 and TRBJ2-5; 7 bases match TRBD2. This CDR3 has 14 amino acids. The V and J ends lost 2 bases and 2 bases, in that order; junction bases with no gene match: 2. Germline lookup yields CDR1 SGHAT and CDR2 FQNNGV. CDR3 sequence (DNA): TGTGCCAGCAGCTTATGGGGGGGGCAAGAGACCCAGTACTTC. It is translated as CASSLWGGQETQYF.

The chain combines TRBV19 with TRBJ2-2, with 8 bases that match TRBD2. This CDR3 is built from 15 residues. V was clipped by 5 bases and J by 5 bases; unmatched bases: 7. Per the germline V gene, CDR1 is LNHDA and CDR2 is SQIVND (reference sequence). DNA for the CDR3: TGTGCCAGTAGTGCCATAGCGGGAAAGACCGGGGAGCTGTTTTTT. Its protein product is CASSAIAGKTGELFF.

V usage is TRBV9 and J usage is TRBJ1-2; 10 nucleotides align to TRBD1. V lost 4 bases and J lost 8; bases outside the gene matches: 11. This CDR3 has 15 residues. The germline gives CDR1 SGDLS, CDR2 YYNGEE. CDR3 nucleotide sequence: TGTGCCAGCAGCAAATTGACAGGGGGCGCGAGGGGCTACACCTTC. Residues: CASSKLTGGARGYTF.

The sample holds a few counts of this clone. The gene calls are TRBV27 and TRBJ1-1; 7 positions agree with TRBD1. The V gene's germline CDR1 is MNHEY and CDR2 SMNVEV (reference sequence). J was trimmed by 5 bases and V by 2 bases; bases with no gene match: 2. This CDR3 contains 13 residues. Written as DNA, the CDR3 is TGTGCCAGCAGTTTAACAGGGGAAACTGAAGCTTTCTTT. Amino acids: CASSLTGETEAFF.

The chain uses TRBV27 and TRBJ2-3; TRBD2 matches 9 bases. The junction had 4 bases not matched to a gene; V was cut back by 0 bases and J by 0 bases. The CDR3 covers 17 residues. Germline CDR1 MNHEY, CDR2 SMNVEV (reference sequence). In DNA form, the CDR3 reads TGTGCCAGCAGTTTATCGCCGCTAGCGGGGAGCACAGATACGCAGTATTTT. It encodes CASSLSPLAGSTDTQYF.

This chain joins TRBV7-9 and TRBJ2-1; D unresolved. The CDR3 length is 14 residues. Trimming removed 5 bases at V and 4 bases at J, with 12 bases between. Germline V gene lookup returns CDR1 SEHNR and CDR2 FQNEAQ (reference sequence). The CDR3 sequence is CASSPAVSYNEQFF. In nucleotides, the CDR3 is TGTGCCAGCAGCCCGGCCGTGAGTTACAATGAGCAGTTCTTC.

The rearrangement joins TRBV28 to TRBJ2-3; 7 positions agree with TRBD2. The V gene's germline CDR1 is MDHEN and CDR2 SYDVKM. This CDR3 contains 13 residues. V was clipped by 10 bases and J by 2 bases; unmatched bases: 6. CDR3 DNA: TGTGCCACCAGCCGGGGGGACACAGATACGCAGTATTTT. Its protein product is CATSRGDTDTQYF.

This rearrangement joins TRBV19 to TRBJ2-2, with 10 bases identical to TRBD1. V shed 4 bases, J shed 6 bases, and the junction held 11 bases outside the gene matches. The CDR3 extends over 17 amino acids. Germline-derived CDR1 and CDR2 are LNHDA and SQIVND (reference sequence). The CDR3 loop reads CASSKSMVGQGSGELFF. DNA for the CDR3: TGTGCCAGTAGTAAAAGCATGGTGGGACAGGGGTCCGGGGAGCTGTTTTTT.

The chain is built from TRBV6-6 and TRBJ2-1, with 7 nucleotides matching TRBD2. V was clipped by 3 bases and J by 0 bases; unmatched bases: 2. The CDR3 is made up of 15 amino acids. CDR1 is MNHNY, CDR2 SVGAGI, per germline (reference sequence). CDR3 sequence: CASSYPGGSYNEQFF. The CDR3 coding sequence is TGTGCCAGCAGTTATCCGGGAGGCTCCTACAATGAGCAGTTCTTC.

Here the CDR3 DNA reads TGTGCCAGCAGCGGGCTAGTGAACACCGGGGAGCTGTTTTTT. This encodes CASSGLVNTGELFF. V gene TRBV9 combines with J gene TRBJ2-2; D is unclear. Germline CDR1 and CDR2: SGDLS and YYNGEE. With 3 bases removed from V and 1 base from J, the gap between germline ends came to 7 bases. The CDR3 totals 14 residues.

V is TRBV5-1 and J is TRBJ2-7; no definite D call. The ends were cut back, 3 bases at V and 7 bases at J, with 17 bases in the middle. Germline V lookup: CDR1 SGHRS, CDR2 YFSETQ. This CDR3 comprises 14 residues. The CDR3 here is CASSSNPDYPEQYF. The CDR3 DNA reads TGCGCCAGCAGCTCGAATCCGGATTACCCGGAGCAGTACTTC.

V usage is TRBV6-1 and J usage is TRBJ1-1; TRBD1 matches 8 bases. Trimming took 4 bases from V and 4 from J; bases not matched to a gene: 14. Per the germline V gene, CDR1 is MNHNS and CDR2 is SASEGT. The CDR3 consists of 17 residues. CDR3 protein: CASSGTATRGLPTEAFF. The CDR3 DNA sequence: TGTGCCAGCAGTGGGACGGCGACCAGGGGGCTCCCCACTGAAGCTTTCTTT.

The V gene is TRBV11-3, the J gene TRBJ2-7; D may be TRBD1 (6 bases). Germline CDR1 SGHNT, CDR2 YENEEA. V lost 5 bases and J lost 0, with 11 bases in between. The CDR3 length is 14 residues. The CDR3 bases are TGTGCCAGCAGCCCCGACAGGAACTCCTACGAGCAGTACTTC. Protein: CASSPDRNSYEQYF.

V usage is TRBV18 and J usage is TRBJ2-5; TRBD1 aligns across 9 bases. The DNA end favors TRBJ2-7, so the J call may be wrong. Germline V CDR1 and CDR2: KGHSH, LQKENI. The CDR3 loop spans 15 amino acids. This chain's CDR3 is CASSPGQGTSYEQYF. CDR3 in DNA: TGTGCCAGCTCGCCGGGACAGGGTACAAGCTACGAGCAGTACTTC.